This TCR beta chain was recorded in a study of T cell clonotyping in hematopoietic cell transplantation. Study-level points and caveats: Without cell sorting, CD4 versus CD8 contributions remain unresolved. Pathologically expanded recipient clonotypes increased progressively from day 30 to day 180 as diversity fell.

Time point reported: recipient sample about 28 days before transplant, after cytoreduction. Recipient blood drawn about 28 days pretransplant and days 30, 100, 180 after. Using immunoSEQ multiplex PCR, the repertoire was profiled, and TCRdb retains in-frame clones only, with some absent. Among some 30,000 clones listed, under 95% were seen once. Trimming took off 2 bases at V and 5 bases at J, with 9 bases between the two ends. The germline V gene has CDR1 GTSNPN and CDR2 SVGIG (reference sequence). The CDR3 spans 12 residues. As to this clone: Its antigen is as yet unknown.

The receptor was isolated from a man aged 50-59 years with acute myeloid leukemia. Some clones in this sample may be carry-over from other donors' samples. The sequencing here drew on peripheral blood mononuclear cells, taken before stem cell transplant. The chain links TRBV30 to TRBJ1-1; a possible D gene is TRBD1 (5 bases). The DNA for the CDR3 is TGTGCCTGGAGTTCAGGGAGAACTGAAGCTTTCTTT. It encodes CAWSSGRTEAFF.